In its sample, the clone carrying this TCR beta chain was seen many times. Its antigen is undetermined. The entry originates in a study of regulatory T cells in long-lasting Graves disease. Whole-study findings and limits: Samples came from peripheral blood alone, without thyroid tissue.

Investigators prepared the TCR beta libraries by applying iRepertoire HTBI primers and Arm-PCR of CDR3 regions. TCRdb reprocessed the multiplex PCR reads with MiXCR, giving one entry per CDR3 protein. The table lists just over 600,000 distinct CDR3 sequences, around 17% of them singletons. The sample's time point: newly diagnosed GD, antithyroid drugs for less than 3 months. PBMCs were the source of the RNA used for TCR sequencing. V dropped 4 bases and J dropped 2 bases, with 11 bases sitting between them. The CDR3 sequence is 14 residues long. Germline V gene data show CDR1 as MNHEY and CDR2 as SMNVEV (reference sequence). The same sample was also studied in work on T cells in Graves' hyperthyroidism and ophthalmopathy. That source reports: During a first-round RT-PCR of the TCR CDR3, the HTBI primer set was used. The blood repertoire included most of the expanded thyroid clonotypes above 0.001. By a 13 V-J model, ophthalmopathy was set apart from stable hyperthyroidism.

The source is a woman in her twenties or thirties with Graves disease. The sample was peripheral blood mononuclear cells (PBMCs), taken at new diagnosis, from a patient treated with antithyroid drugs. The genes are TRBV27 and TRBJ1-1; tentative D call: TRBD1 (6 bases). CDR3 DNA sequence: TGTGCCAGCAGTTACACAGGGATTAACACTGAAGCTTTCTTT. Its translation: CASSYTGINTEAFF.